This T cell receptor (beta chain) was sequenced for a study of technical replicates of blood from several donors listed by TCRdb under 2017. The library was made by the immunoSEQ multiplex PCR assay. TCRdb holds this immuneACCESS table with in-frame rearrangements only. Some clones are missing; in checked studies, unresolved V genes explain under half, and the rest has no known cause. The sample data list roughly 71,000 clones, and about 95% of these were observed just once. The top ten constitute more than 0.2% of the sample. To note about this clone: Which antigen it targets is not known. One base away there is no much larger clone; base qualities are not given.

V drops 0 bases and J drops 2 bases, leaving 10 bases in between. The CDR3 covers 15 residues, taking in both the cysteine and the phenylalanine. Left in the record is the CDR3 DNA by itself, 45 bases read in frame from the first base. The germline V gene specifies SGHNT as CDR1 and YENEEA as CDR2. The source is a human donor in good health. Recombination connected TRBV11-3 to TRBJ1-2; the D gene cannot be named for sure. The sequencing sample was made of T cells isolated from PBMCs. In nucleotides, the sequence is TGTGCCAGCAGCTTAGATGCAACAGTAAACTATGGCTACACCTTC. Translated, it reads CASSLDATVNYGYTF.